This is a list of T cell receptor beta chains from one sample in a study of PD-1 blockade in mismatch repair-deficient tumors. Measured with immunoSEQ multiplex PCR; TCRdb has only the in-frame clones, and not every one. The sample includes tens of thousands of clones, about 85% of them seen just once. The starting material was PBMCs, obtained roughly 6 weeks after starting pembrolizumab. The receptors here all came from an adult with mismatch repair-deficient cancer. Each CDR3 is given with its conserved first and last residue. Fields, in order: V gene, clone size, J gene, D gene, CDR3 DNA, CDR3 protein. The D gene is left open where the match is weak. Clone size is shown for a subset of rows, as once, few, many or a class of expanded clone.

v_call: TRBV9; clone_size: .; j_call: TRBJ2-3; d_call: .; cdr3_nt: TGTGCCAGCAGCGTTCGAGACATCACAGATACGCAGTATTTT; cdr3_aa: CASSVRDITDTQYF
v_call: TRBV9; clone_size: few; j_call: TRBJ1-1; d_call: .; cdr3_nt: TGTGCCAGCAGCCCACGGACTGCGAACACTGAAGCTTTCTTT; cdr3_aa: CASSPRTANTEAFF
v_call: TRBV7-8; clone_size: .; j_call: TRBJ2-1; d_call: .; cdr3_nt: TGTGCCAGCAGCTTACGGACTCCGTCCTACAATGAGCAGTTCTTC; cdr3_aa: CASSLRTPSYNEQFF
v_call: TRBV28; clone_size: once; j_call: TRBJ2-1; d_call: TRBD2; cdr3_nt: TGTGCCAGCAGTTCACGAACGGGAGGGTACAATGAGCAGTTCTTC; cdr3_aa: CASSSRTGGYNEQFF
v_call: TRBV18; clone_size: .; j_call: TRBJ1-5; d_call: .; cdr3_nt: TGTGCCAGCTCACCAGACTCGTTGGGCAATCAGCCCCAGCATTTT; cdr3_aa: CASSPDSLGNQPQHF
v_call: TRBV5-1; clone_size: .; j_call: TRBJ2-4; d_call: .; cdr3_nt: TGCGCCAGCAGCTCCATACAGGGCAGCATTCAGTACTTC; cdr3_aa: CASSSIQGSIQYF
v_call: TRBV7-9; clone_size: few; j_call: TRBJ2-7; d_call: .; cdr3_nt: TGTGCCAGCAGCTTATACCCCCCCGACAGGTCCTACGAGCAGTACTTC; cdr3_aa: CASSLYPPDRSYEQYF
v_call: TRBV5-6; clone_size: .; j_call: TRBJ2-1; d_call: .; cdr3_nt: TGTGCCAGCAGCCCCTCGACTAGATACAATGAGCAGTTCTTC; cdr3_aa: CASSPSTRYNEQFF
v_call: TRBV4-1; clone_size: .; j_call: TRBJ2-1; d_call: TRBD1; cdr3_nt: TGCGCCAGCAGCCAATACCCAGGGGGCAATGAGCAGTTCTTC; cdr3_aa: CASSQYPGGNEQFF
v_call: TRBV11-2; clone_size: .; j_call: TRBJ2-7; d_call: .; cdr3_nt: TGTGCCAGCAGCCCATACAGACAGGGAGGACCCTACGAGCAGTACTTC; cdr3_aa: CASSPYRQGGPYEQYF
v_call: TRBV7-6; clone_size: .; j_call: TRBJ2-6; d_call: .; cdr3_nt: TGTGCCAGCAGCTTAGTCCTAACAGGACCCTCTGGGGCCAACGTCCTGACTTTC; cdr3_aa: CASSLVLTGPSGANVLTF
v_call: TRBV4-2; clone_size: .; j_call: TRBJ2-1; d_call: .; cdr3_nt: TGTGCCAGCAGCCAAGATGAGGCCCAGCGCTCCAATGAGCAGTTCTTC; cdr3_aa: CASSQDEAQRSNEQFF
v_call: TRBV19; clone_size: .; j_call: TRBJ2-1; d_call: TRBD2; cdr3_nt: TGTGCCAGTAGTATGGGACTAGCGGGTCCCTACAATGAGCAGTTCTTC; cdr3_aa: CASSMGLAGPYNEQFF
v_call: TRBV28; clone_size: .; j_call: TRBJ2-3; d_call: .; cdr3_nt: TGTGCCAGCAGTTTGGGGAGGCTAAGCACAGATACGCAGTATTTT; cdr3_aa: CASSLGRLSTDTQYF
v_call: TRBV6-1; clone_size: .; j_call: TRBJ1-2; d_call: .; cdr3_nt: TGTGCCACTACTCTGGGCCCGGGGAACTATGGCTACACCTTC; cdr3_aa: CATTLGPGNYGYTF
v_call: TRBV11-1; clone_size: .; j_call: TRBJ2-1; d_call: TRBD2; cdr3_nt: TGTGCCAGCAGCTTAAGGCCTAGCGGGCAGTTCTTC; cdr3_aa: CASSLRPSGQFF
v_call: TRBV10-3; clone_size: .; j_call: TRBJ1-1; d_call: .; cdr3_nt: TGTGCCATCAAGAACAGGGATTCGAGGACTGAAGCTTTCTTT; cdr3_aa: CAIKNRDSRTEAFF
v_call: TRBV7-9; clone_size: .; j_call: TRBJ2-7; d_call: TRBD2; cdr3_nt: TGTGCCAGCAGCCTGGGTGGTAGCGGGAGGGGTACCTACGAGCAGTACTTC; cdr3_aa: CASSLGGSGRGTYEQYF
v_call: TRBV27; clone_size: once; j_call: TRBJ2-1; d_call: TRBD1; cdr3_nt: TGTGCCAGCAGTGATCCGGGACAGGGGAAGAGTGAGCAGTTCTTC; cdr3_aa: CASSDPGQGKSEQFF
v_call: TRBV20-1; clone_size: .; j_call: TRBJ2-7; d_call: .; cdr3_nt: TGCAGTGCCTATTCCTACGAGCAGTACTTC; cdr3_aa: CSAYSYEQYF
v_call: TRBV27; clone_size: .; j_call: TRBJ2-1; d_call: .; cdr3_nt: TGTGCCAGCAGCCGAGGCGACAGGATCTCCTACAATGAGCAGTTCTTC; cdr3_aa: CASSRGDRISYNEQFF
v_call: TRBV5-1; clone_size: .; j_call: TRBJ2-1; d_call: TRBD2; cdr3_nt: TGCGCCAGCAGCGTTGGCGGGAGGGGTAATGAGCAGTTCTTC; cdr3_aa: CASSVGGRGNEQFF
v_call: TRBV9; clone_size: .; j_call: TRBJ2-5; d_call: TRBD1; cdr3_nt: TGTGCCAGCAGCCTCCAGGGGGATCACGGGCAAGAGACCCAGTACTTC; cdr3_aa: CASSLQGDHGQETQYF
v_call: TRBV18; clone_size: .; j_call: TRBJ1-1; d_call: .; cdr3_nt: TGTGCCAGCTCACCACTAGAACAGCTGAAGAACACTGAAGCTTTCTTT; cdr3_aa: CASSPLEQLKNTEAFF
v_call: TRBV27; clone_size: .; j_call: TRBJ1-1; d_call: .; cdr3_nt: TGTGCCAGCAGTCTATCCCACGGACCCCGGGGTCCAACTGAAGCTTTCTTT; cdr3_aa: CASSLSHGPRGPTEAFF
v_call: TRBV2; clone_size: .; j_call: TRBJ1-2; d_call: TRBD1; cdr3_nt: TGTGCCAGCAGTGACCGGGACAGGGGGATCTATGGCTACACCTTC; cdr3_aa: CASSDRDRGIYGYTF
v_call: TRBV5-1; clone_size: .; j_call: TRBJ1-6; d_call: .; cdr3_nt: TGCGCCAGCAGCTTGGAACATTATAATTCACCCCTCCACTTT; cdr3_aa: CASSLEHYNSPLHF
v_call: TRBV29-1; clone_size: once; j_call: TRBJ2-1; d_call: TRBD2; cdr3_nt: TGCAGCGTTGTAATCGTAGCGGGAACTTACAATGAGCAGTTCTTC; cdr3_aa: CSVVIVAGTYNEQFF
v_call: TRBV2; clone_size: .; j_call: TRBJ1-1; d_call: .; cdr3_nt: TGTGCCAGCAGTTCAGAGGGAATGAACACTGAAGCTTTCTTT; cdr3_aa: CASSSEGMNTEAFF
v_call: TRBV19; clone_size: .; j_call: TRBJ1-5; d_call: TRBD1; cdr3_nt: TGTGCCAGTATGGTGACAGGGGGCTCTCAGCCCCAGCATTTT; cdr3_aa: CASMVTGGSQPQHF
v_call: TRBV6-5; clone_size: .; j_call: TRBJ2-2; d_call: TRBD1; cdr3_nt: TGTGCCAGCAGTTACTCCGACAGGGGGCGGACCGGGGAGCTGTTTTTT; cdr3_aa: CASSYSDRGRTGELFF
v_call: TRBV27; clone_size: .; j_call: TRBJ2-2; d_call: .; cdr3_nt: TGTGCCAGCAGTTTAGGCTCTAGCGCCGGGGAGCTGTTTTTT; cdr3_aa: CASSLGSSAGELFF
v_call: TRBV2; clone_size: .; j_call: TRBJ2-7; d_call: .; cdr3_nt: TGCGCCAGCAAGGAGTTCTACGAGCAGTACTTC; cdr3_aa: CASKEFYEQYF
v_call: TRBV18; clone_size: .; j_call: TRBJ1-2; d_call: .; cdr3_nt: TGTGCCAGCTCACCACCAACAGGGAGACTCGGTGGCTACACCTTC; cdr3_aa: CASSPPTGRLGGYTF
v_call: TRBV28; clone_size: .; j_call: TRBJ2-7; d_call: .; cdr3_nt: TGTGCCAGCAGCCGTCTTTACGAGCAGTACTTC; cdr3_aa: CASSRLYEQYF
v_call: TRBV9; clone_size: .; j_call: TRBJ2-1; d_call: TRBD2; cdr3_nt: TGTGCCAGCAGCGTAAGGGAGGGCGGGTCCGGCGACAATGAGCAGTTCTTC; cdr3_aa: CASSVREGGSGDNEQFF